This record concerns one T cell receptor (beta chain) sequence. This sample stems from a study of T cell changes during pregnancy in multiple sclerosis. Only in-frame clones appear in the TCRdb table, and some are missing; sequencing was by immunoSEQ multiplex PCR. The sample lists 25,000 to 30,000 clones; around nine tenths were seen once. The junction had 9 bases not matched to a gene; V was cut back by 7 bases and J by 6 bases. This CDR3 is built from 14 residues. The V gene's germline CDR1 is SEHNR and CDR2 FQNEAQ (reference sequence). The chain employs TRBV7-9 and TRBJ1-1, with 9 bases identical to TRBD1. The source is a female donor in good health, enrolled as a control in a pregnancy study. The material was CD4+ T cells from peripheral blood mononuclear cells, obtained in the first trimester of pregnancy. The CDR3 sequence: CASNTGGGGSEAFF. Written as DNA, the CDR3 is TGTGCCAGCAACACAGGGGGCGGCGGGTCTGAAGCTTTCTTT.